In its sample, the clone carrying this T cell receptor (beta chain) was seen a few times. Its antigen is currently unknown. Before any sequencing was done, the ViraFEST assay used viral peptide pools to expand antigen-specific CD4+ T cells. Following an approximately ten-day culture, CD4+ T cells were purified. The vaccine given was either BNT162b2 or mRNA-1273, in two doses. Libraries were prepared by immunoSEQ multiplex PCR; TCRdb keeps only in-frame clonotypes and omits some of them. The table records tens of thousands of clones, roughly two thirds of them present only once. Per the germline V gene, CDR1 is LGHDT and CDR2 is YNNKEL (reference sequence). Deletions cut 0 bases from V and 1 base from J, with 13 bases between. The CDR3 has 16 residues. This entry belongs to a study of vaccination effects on CD4 cells after COVID-19. Study-wide points: Within healthy vaccinees, only 1 of 255 vaccine-induced clones displayed cross-reactivity with common cold coronaviruses. In the study, convalescent patients were few, and early post-infection timepoints were absent.

The source material was CD4+ T cells from PBMCs cultured with HCoV-229E spike peptides, sampled after COVID-19 vaccination. This sequence joins TRBV3-1 (or the pseudogene TRBV3-2) and TRBJ2-7; tentative D call: TRBD1 (6 bases). This sequence was found in a human donor who received a COVID-19 vaccine. CDR3 amino acids: CASSQEEGVRSYEQYF. CDR3 DNA sequence: TGTGCCAGCAGCCAAGAAGAGGGGGTTCGTTCCTACGAGCAGTACTTC.